The sequence of this T cell receptor (beta chain) was determined in a study of blood T cells in healthy people across ages (dated by TCRdb to 2014 to 2015). The study in broad terms: Template switching captured roughly one uniquely barcoded TCR beta cDNA molecule per two T cells in model experiments. To track age-related changes in TCR beta repertoire diversity, the study relied on deep sequencing normalized with unique cDNA molecular identifiers. Four age groups were formed from the donors: young (average 16 years), middle-aged (approximately 40), aged (approximately 60) and long-lived (less than 85). To avoid experimental bias, donors of different ages were spread randomly across the sequencing lanes. The study analyzed two additional independent replicas of 1 million unique cDNA reads from the same blood draw for two donors, one aged 18 to 29 and one aged 80 or older.

Study-wide findings and limitations: Compared with the aged group, the long-lived group had more naive CD4+ T cells, fewer expanded clones and increased TCR diversity, suggesting age selection. Because donor CMV infection status was unknown, age-related changes in expanded clonotypes were potentially confounded. As age increased, observed TCR beta diversity per million T cells dropped in a roughly linear way, and a significant reduction was already evident by age 40. Estimates of total diversity based on one million sequenced T cells were considered lower bounds and underestimates. Conclusive comparison of naive and antigen-experienced compartments was prevented by the profiling of bulk unsorted PBMCs. A strong correlation was found between observed TCR beta diversity and the percentage of naive T cells measured by flow cytometry.

The library relied on 5' RACE. Instrument used: Illumina HiSeq 2500. A second roughly 6 to 12 cycle PCR used a sample-barcoded 5' primer and a J-beta primer mix. A unique molecular identifier was introduced onto each TCR beta cDNA molecule by a template-switch 5' adaptor carrying 12 random nucleotides. Each sample yielded at least 2.5 million CDR3-containing paired-end reads. All of the RNA was converted into first-strand cDNA using the Mint cDNA synthesis kit, with a TRBC-specific oligonucleotide serving as the primer. Following uracil-DNA glycosylase treatment, a first 18-cycle PCR with universal primers M1SS and BC2_uni_R was performed on all cDNA. The authors' analysis ran thus. For normalization, 1 million high-quality reads were randomly selected from each sample, with every read carrying a distinct molecular identifier. Reads sharing molecular identifiers were discarded rather than binned into consensus sequences. MiTCR, set to a Q25 quality threshold and the strictest error-elimination algorithm, was used for CDR3 identification, clonotype clustering and error correction. A nonparametric unseen species model with Euler transformation was used to estimate lower-bound total TCR beta diversity. The public reads were run again by TCRdb, first through fastp at Q25 and then through MiXCR, and only productive beta chains were kept. Each record represents a unique CDR3 protein, reported with the most common genes and DNA among its rows. These V and J calls rely on TCRdb rather than the paper's analysis. The sample table contains about 690,000 distinct CDR3 sequences; only one count was recorded for 40% to 45% of them. The ten largest make up around 30% of the sample.

The junction shows trimming of 1 base on V and 3 bases on J, plus 9 bases between the germline ends. The CDR3 holds 15 amino acids from the cysteine to the phenylalanine. Here the CDR3 DNA is all that survives: 45 bases in frame from base 1. The germline V gene provides CDR1 SGHTA and CDR2 FQGNSA. Systemically healthy Caucasian individuals from Russia, over 30 in total and aged about 6 to 100 years, were included as donors. Approximately 9.3 milliliters of peripheral blood were collected from each donor into EDTA-treated Vacutainer tubes. Ficoll-Paque density-gradient centrifugation was used to isolate PBMCs, with at least 6.5 million per sample. Trizol reagent was used to extract total RNA from the PBMCs, yielding at least 6 micrograms per sample. The percentages of naive CD45RAhigh/CD27high T cells were determined by flow cytometry on a PBMC aliquot from every donor. To note about this clonotype: Its specific antigen is unknown. No base-level quality is on record; no much larger clone is a single base apart.

Sequenced sample: blood. Here the chain combines TRBV7-2 and TRBJ2-2; possibly the D gene is TRBD2, per 6 matching bases. This TCR was sampled from an elderly man in good health. CDR3 sequence: CASSLVAGYTGELFF. The DNA sequence follows: TGTGCCAGCAGCTTAGTGGCGGGGTACACCGGGGAGCTGTTTTTT.